This T cell receptor beta chain comes out of a study of T-cell reconstitution after alpha-beta-depleted transplantation in children. This CDR3 comprises 14 residues. Trimming took 5 bases from V and 0 from J, leaving 7 bases between them. Unique molecular identifiers were used in preparing the TCRbeta library. TCRdb recomputed calls from the PCR reads with MiXCR, one row per CDR3 protein. The repertoire holds about 500,000 distinct CDR3 sequences, with around a third as singletons. This clonotype has just a few counts. This chain uses TRBV12-3 or TRBV12-4 with TRBJ1-4; D not resolved. This TCR was recovered from a human donor who donated a stem cell graft to a child with aplastic anemia. Sequencing was performed on PBMCs from the stem cell graft donor, taken from the stem cell graft. For the CDR3, the DNA is TGTGCCAGCAGTGCACCTCCAACTAATGAAAAACTGTTTTTT. Its protein product is CASSAPPTNEKLFF.